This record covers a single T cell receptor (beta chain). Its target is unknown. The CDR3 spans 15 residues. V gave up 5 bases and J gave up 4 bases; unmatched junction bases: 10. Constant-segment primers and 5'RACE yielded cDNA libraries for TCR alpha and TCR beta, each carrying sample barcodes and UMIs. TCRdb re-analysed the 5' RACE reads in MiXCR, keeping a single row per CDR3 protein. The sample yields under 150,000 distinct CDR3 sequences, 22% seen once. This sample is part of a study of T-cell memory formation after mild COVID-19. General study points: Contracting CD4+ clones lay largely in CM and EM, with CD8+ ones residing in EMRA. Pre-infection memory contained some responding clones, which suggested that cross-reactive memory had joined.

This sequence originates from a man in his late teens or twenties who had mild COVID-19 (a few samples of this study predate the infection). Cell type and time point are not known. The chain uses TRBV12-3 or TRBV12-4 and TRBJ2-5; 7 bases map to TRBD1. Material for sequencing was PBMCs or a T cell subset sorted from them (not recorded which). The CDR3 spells CASSLTGLVGETQYF. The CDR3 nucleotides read TGTGCCAGCAGTCTGACAGGGTTGGTGGGAGAGACCCAGTACTTC.